A selection of T cell receptor beta chains follows, all from one sample in a study of T-cell reconstitution after alpha-beta-depleted transplantation in children. TCRdb passed the PCR reads through MiXCR, listing each CDR3 protein once. The data show about 70,000 distinct CDR3 sequences, roughly a tenth seen once. The specimen was PBMCs, collected before TCRalphabeta/CD19-depleted stem cell transplant. Receptors originate from a boy aged 5-17 years with acute myeloid leukemia, due to receive a stem cell transplant. CDR3s include the opening cysteine and the closing phenylalanine or tryptophan.

v_gene: TRBV7-9; CDR3aa: CASSLGRGTDSPLHF
v_gene: TRBV11-2; CDR3aa: CASSSWQGGDTQYF
v_gene: TRBV15; CDR3aa: CATSSRTRPETQYF
v_gene: TRBV6-5; CDR3aa: CASSSSRDSYNSPLHF
v_gene: TRBV15; CDR3aa: CATSRGLRGNTQYF
v_gene: TRBV27; CDR3aa: CASSTGTSGGVWNIQYF
v_gene: TRBV29-1; CDR3aa: CSVYLGTPYEQYF
v_gene: TRBV20-1; CDR3aa: CSARDPQRELRDTQYF
v_gene: TRBV29-1; CDR3aa: CSVANTDTQYF
v_gene: TRBV5-1; CDR3aa: CASSWAAGSSYNEQFF
v_gene: TRBV7-8; CDR3aa: CASLKILWREGLWTGELFF
v_gene: TRBV7-7; CDR3aa: CASSLVPRTAAPGEQYF
v_gene: TRBV6-2/TRBV6-3; CDR3aa: CASSYSGAAYGYTF
v_gene: TRBV12-3/TRBV12-4; CDR3aa: CASRPGLGIYEQYF
v_gene: TRBV5-1; CDR3aa: CASSRAVTGKETQYF
v_gene: TRBV14; CDR3aa: CASSPPMNTEAFF
v_gene: TRBV7-8; CDR3aa: CASSPRPQPRGDTQYF
v_gene: TRBV3-1; CDR3aa: CASSQQPPGTGGARGYTF
v_gene: TRBV7-2; CDR3aa: CASSLVVASGSISEQYF
v_gene: TRBV29-1; CDR3aa: CSALRVALGETQYF
v_gene: TRBV23-1; CDR3aa: CASSQPIPTSGSIVVFTDTQYF
v_gene: TRBV15; CDR3aa: CATSRDITAGTDTQYF
v_gene: TRBV11-2; CDR3aa: CASSSTYPGYNEQFF
v_gene: TRBV7-2; CDR3aa: CASSLVTSGGGGGTQYF
v_gene: TRBV28; CDR3aa: CASSPRLAGGTYEQYF
v_gene: TRBV6-1; CDR3aa: CASTGGRGKEGNYGYTF
v_gene: TRBV7-2; CDR3aa: CASSLGPPGEQYF
v_gene: TRBV29-1; CDR3aa: CSVVGRFAYEQYF
v_gene: TRBV24-1; CDR3aa: CATSDLGDRGLNEQFF
v_gene: TRBV5-6; CDR3aa: CASSRDRVNTGELFF
v_gene: TRBV14; CDR3aa: CASSQERLARGEQFF
v_gene: TRBV2; CDR3aa: CASRGTGETEAFF
v_gene: TRBV6-2/TRBV6-3; CDR3aa: CASSSDISYNSPLHF
v_gene: TRBV28; CDR3aa: CASSLLVSRDGTGEENEQFF
v_gene: TRBV5-5; CDR3aa: CASSLEAGRETQYF
v_gene: TRBV7-2; CDR3aa: CASSPTGPKGHTQYF
v_gene: TRBV27; CDR3aa: CASSSRGLWDRGGNEQFF
v_gene: TRBV27; CDR3aa: CASGRTGFGGTDTQYF
v_gene: TRBV15; CDR3aa: CATSRGQTNTEAFF
v_gene: TRBV12-3/TRBV12-4; CDR3aa: CASSLRSSSYNEQFF
v_gene: TRBV3-1; CDR3aa: CASSQARYEQFF
v_gene: TRBV6-2/TRBV6-3; CDR3aa: CASTPPRSSGANVLTF
v_gene: TRBV12-3/TRBV12-4; CDR3aa: CASSSLAEYQETQYF
v_gene: TRBV20-1; CDR3aa: CSARASPSGSVYEQFF
v_gene: TRBV3-1; CDR3aa: CASSQVASYEQYF
v_gene: TRBV12-3/TRBV12-4; CDR3aa: CASSLKATGELFF
v_gene: TRBV5-1; CDR3aa: CASSSLAGGVDTQYF
v_gene: TRBV4-1; CDR3aa: CASSSAGLLTDTQYF
v_gene: TRBV7-6; CDR3aa: CASSMGQGGTEAFF